This T cell receptor beta chain was retrieved from a study of beta chain features in type 1 diabetes. Overall study: On cell yields, gender and age, patients and healthy donors were similar. All of the samples together had 107,917,701 sorted cells examined.

Overall study findings and caveats: Small HLA sub-analyses could not settle whether HLA shapes TCRB rearrangement. Patients with Type 1 diabetes showed moderately but significantly shorter TCRB CDR3s in all four CD4+ subsets.

This clone was detected ten times or more. Its target is unknown. CDR3 length equals 16 residues. V gave up 0 bases and J gave up 5 bases, with 11 bases separating them. Per germline, CDR1 LGHNA and CDR2 YSLEER. Expressed TCRB transcripts were sequenced, since all the RNA that had been isolated was reverse transcribed. Measured with immunoSEQ multiplex PCR; TCRdb has only the in-frame clones, and not every one. The sample consists of more than 300,000 clones, approximately 9.9% of them appearing once. By way of CD45RO/CCR7/CD25/CD127/CD95/CD27, the CD4+ regulatory, stem cell-like memory, central memory and naive cells were sorted.

Sequencing was carried out using central memory CD4+ T cells from blood. This TCR came from a man aged 25 to 40 with type 1 diabetes. The V gene is TRBV4-3, the J gene TRBJ1-6, with no clear D. The DNA of the CDR3 is TGCGCCAGCAGCCAAGATCTCGGTCGGAATAATTCACCCCTCCACTTT. The encoded protein is CASSQDLGRNNSPLHF.